Following are 8 T cell receptor beta chains from one sample sequenced in a study of cytomegalovirus exposure and HLA in healthy donors. PCR used 60 Vbeta primers and 13 Jbeta primers. Assay: immunoSEQ multiplex PCR; the TCRdb copy retains only in-frame clones and omits some. The sample holds around 210,000 clones, roughly 73% seen once. The sequenced sample consisted of PBMCs. Receptor source: a boy aged 5 to 17 in good health and CMV-seronegative.

The V and J genes are TRBV29-1 and TRBJ1-2; D might be TRBD1 (6 bases). Trimming cost V 6 bases and J 7 bases, with 18 bases left between them. Germline V gives CDR1 SQVTM, CDR2 ANQGSEA. This CDR3 is built from 13 residues. CDR3 sequence: CSVDKDRRRGYTF. The CDR3 DNA reads as TGCAGCGTCGACAAGGACAGACGACGTGGCTACACCTTC.

In the case of this clone: One junction end disagrees with the germline gene, perhaps due to a read error. The chain combines TRBV5-6 with TRBJ1-6, with 7 bases fitting TRBD1. Germline CDR1 SGHDT, CDR2 YYEEEE. The CDR3 loop spans 15 amino acids. The CDR3 protein is CASSLPGQRNPPLHF. The CDR3 nucleotides read TGTGCCAGCAGCTTGCCGGGACAGCGTAATCCACCCCTCCACTTT.

The rearrangement uses TRBV13 and TRBJ1-4, with TRBD1 matching over 7 bases. This CDR3 has 16 amino acids. CDR1 and CDR2 (germline): PRHDT, FYEKMQ (reference sequence). V lost 0 bases and J lost 1; bases outside the gene matches: 2. CDR3 DNA: TGTGCCAGCAGCTTAGGGGGACAGCAAACTAATGAAAAACTGTTTTTT. Protein sequence: CASSLGGQQTNEKLFF.

The CDR3 DNA sequence: TGCGCCAGCAGCCGTGGACAGGACGGAGCCGACGGCTACACCTTC. Protein product: CASSRGQDGADGYTF. The chain is built from TRBV5-1 and TRBJ1-2, with 7 bases that match TRBD1. The CDR3 is 15 residues long. The trim removed 4 bases at V and 8 bases at J, leaving 14 bases unmatched. Germline CDR1 SGHRS, CDR2 YFSETQ.

In its sample, this clone was seen a few times. The V call is TRBV5-1, the J call TRBJ1-4; 7 bases are shared with TRBD1. Unmatched junction bases numbered 4, after V lost 4 bases and J lost 4 bases. The CDR3 sequence is 14 residues long. Germline CDR1 reads SGHRS; CDR2 reads YFSETQ. The CDR3 sequence is CASSPGQHNEKLFF. Here the CDR3 DNA reads TGCGCCAGCAGCCCGGGACAGCATAATGAAAAACTGTTTTTT.

The chain recombines TRBV11-3 with TRBJ2-7; D perhaps matches TRBD2 (5 bases). Trimming took 6 bases from V and 3 from J, leaving 12 bases between them. Looked up from germline, CDR1 is SGHNT and CDR2 is YENEEA. The CDR3 sequence is 13 residues long. The CDR3: CASSSGRGYEQYF. The CDR3 nucleotides read TGTGCCAGCAGTTCAGGTCGGGGCTACGAGCAGTACTTC.

V and J are TRBV5-1 and TRBJ1-2; D remains unclear. The CDR3 runs 14 residues. V gave up 1 base and J gave up 6 bases, with 13 bases separating them. Germline V CDR1 and CDR2: SGHRS, YFSETQ. CDR3: CASSLSGTGHGYTF. DNA of the CDR3: TGCGCCAGCAGCTTGTCGGGAACCGGCCATGGCTACACCTTC.

As for this clone: Other DNA sequences in this sample translate to the same CDR3. This sequence joins TRBV15 and TRBJ2-1; TRBD2 might be the D (5 bases). This CDR3 spans 18 amino acids. Trimming cost V 0 bases and J 0 bases, with 15 bases left between them. Germline V gene data show CDR1 as LNHNV and CDR2 as YYDKDF (reference sequence). The CDR3, as DNA: TGTGCCACCAGCAGAGATTACTTGGTCGACTACTCCTACAATGAGCAGTTCTTC. This sequence encodes CATSRDYLVDYSYNEQFF.